The next 30 T cell receptor beta chains were all read from a single sample in a study of beta chain features in type 1 diabetes (dated by TCRdb to between 2018 and 2020). Library generation was performed with the immunoSEQ multiplex PCR assay. The High Capacity cDNA Reverse Transcription Kit was used to reverse transcribe all of the isolated RNA, meaning that expressed TCRB transcripts were what got sequenced. Held by TCRdb, this immuneACCESS table contains in-frame sequences only and omits some clones. Under half of the omission traces to an unresolved V gene where checked; the cause of the rest is unknown. The sample includes fewer than 250,000 clones, with around 10% observed a single time. The ten largest clones capture approximately 0.035% of the sample. The specimen was naive CD4+ T cells from blood. Taken with the paper, the label for cell subset or site translates to: true naive CD4+ T cells. The receptors come from a young woman in good health.

The chain combines TRBV2 with TRBJ2-7; possible D gene TRBD2, 5 bases. The CDR3 is 14 residues long. Trimming shortened V by 0 bases and J by 6 bases, and 12 bases separated the two germline ends. Germline V gene sequence: CDR1 SNHLY, CDR2 FYNNEI. This CDR3 reads CASSEARTPGEQYF. In DNA, the CDR3 is TGTGCCAGCAGTGAAGCGAGGACTCCTGGCGAGCAGTACTTC.

V is TRBV29-1 and J is TRBJ1-2; D might be TRBD1 (5 bases). Deletions cut 2 bases from V and 3 bases from J, with 10 bases between. Germline lookup yields CDR1 SQVTM and CDR2 ANQGSEA. CDR3 length equals 13 residues. DNA of the CDR3: TGCAGCGTTGAAAGGGCAGGGTACTATGGCTACACCTTC. This encodes CSVERAGYYGYTF. The full variable domain, in which reference TRBV29-1 and TRBJ1-2 provide the parts outside the CDR3, is SAVISQKPSRDICQRGTSLTIQCQVDSQVTMMFWYRQQPGQSLTLIATANQGSEATYESGFVIDKFPISRPNLTFSTLTVSNMSPEDSSIYLCSVERAGYYGYTFGSGTRLTVV.

V gene TRBV11-2 combines with J gene TRBJ2-3; 8 bases line up with TRBD2. This CDR3 has 17 residues. Trimming at V came to 5 bases and at J to 1 base, leaving 11 bases not matched to a gene. In germline, CDR1 is SGHAT, CDR2 FQNNGV. Written as DNA, the CDR3 is TGTGCCAGCAGCCCCCCCTCCGGGGGGGTCGGCACAGATACGCAGTATTTT. This translates into CASSPPSGGVGTDTQYF.

This clone came up a few times. V and J are TRBV5-6 and TRBJ2-2; tentatively, D is TRBD1 (6 bases). The V gene lost 3 bases and the J gene lost 2 bases, with 11 bases spanning the gap. The CDR3 covers 15 residues. Per germline, CDR1 SGHDT and CDR2 YYEEEE. In DNA form, the CDR3 reads TGTGCCAGCAGCTCCACAGGGCTAAACACCGGGGAGCTGTTTTTT. Protein sequence: CASSSTGLNTGELFF.

The gene calls are TRBV7-9 and TRBJ2-3, with D perhaps matching TRBD2 (6 bases). The CDR3 is 14 residues long. V was pared by 4 bases and J by 11 bases, with 19 bases between. Germline V lookup: CDR1 SEHNR, CDR2 FQNEAQ (reference sequence). CDR3 nucleotides: TGTGCCAGCAGCTCTAAATACCGGGACTGGGGGCAGTATTTT. Its translation: CASSSKYRDWGQYF.

This clone occurred a few times. This chain links TRBV11-3 with TRBJ2-1; TRBD1 might be the D (6 bases). The CDR3 extends over 15 amino acids. CDR1 SGHNT and CDR2 YENEEA come from the germline V gene. V lost 0 bases to trimming and J lost 6 bases, with 12 bases between them. CDR3 region: CASSLEWGPGNEQFF. The CDR3 nucleotides read TGTGCCAGCAGCTTAGAGTGGGGGCCGGGCAATGAGCAGTTCTTC.

This clone was detected a few times. The V gene is TRBV30, the J gene TRBJ2-5; D perhaps matches TRBD1 (6 bases). The better agreement between TRBJ2-7 and the DNA end casts doubt on the J call. CDR3 size: 15 residues. The germline V gene encodes CDR1 GTSNPN and CDR2 SVGIG (reference sequence). The CDR3 region has the DNA TGTGCCTGGAGTGGAGAGGACAGATTCTCCTACGAGCAGTACTTC. It codes for CAWSGEDRFSYEQYF.

This rearrangement joins TRBV4-1 to TRBJ2-5; no clear D gene. Germline V CDR1 and CDR2: MGHRA, YSYEKL. There are 14 residues in the CDR3. V was pared by 1 base and J by 1 base, with 7 bases between. CDR3 protein: CASSQVVSQETQYF. CDR3 DNA: TGCGCCAGCAGCCAAGTGGTCAGCCAAGAGACCCAGTACTTC.

This chain connects TRBV5-1 to TRBJ2-3, with 10 bases matching TRBD2. The V gene end was trimmed by 0 bases and the J gene end by 2 bases; junction bases not matched to a gene: 6. CDR1 SGHRS and CDR2 YFSETQ come from the germline V gene. This CDR3 has 17 amino acids. The CDR3 coding sequence is TGCGCCAGCAGCTTGGGGACTAGCGGACTCCCCACAGATACGCAGTATTTT. It encodes CASSLGTSGLPTDTQYF.

The V call is TRBV6-5, the J call TRBJ1-1, with 8 bases aligning to TRBD1. V trimming: 8 bases; J trimming: 3 bases; junction bases outside the gene matches: 5. Germline values: CDR1 MNHEY, CDR2 SVGAGI. The CDR3 consists of 13 residues. Here the CDR3 reads CASGLQGDTEAFF. CDR3 DNA sequence: TGTGCCAGCGGACTACAGGGGGACACTGAAGCTTTCTTT.

This clone was seen a handful of times. The chain is built from TRBV18 and TRBJ2-7; 9 nucleotides agree with TRBD1. J lost 2 bases, V lost 2 bases, and 7 bases had no gene match. CDR1 and CDR2 from the germline V gene are KGHSH and LQKENI. The CDR3 sequence is 16 residues long. The CDR3 nucleotides are TGTGCCAGCTCACCAGACAGGGGGATGGGGACCTACGAGCAGTACTTC. It encodes CASSPDRGMGTYEQYF.

This chain joins TRBV5-1 and TRBJ1-1; 8 bases match TRBD1. V lost 4 bases to trimming and J lost 6 bases; unmatched junction nucleotides: 11. The germline V gene has CDR1 SGHRS and CDR2 YFSETQ. The CDR3 length is 15 residues. The CDR3 protein is CASSPRTGRSAEAFF. The CDR3 region has the DNA TGCGCCAGCAGCCCCCGGACAGGGAGGAGCGCTGAAGCTTTCTTT.

This chain joins TRBV27 and TRBJ1-6; D gene ambiguous. V lost 7 bases and J lost 2, with 15 bases in between. The germline V gene encodes CDR1 MNHEY and CDR2 SMNVEV (reference sequence). The CDR3 consists of 16 residues. This chain's CDR3 is CASKSDQMAYNSPLHF. The CDR3 DNA follows: TGTGCCAGCAAGTCCGATCAGATGGCCTATAATTCACCCCTCCACTTT.

The CDR3 sequence: CASIPTGAYEQYF. The CDR3 region has the DNA TGTGCCAGCATACCAACAGGGGCCTACGAGCAGTACTTC. The chain couples TRBV2 to TRBJ2-7, with TRBD1 identical over 7 bases. CDR3 length equals 13 residues. The trim removed 7 bases at V and 2 bases at J, leaving 5 bases unmatched. Looked up from germline, CDR1 is SNHLY and CDR2 is FYNNEI.

The J gene is TRBJ1-5, the V gene TRBV19, with D possibly matching TRBD1 (6 bases). This CDR3 has 14 amino acids. With 6 bases removed from V and 3 bases from J, the gap between germline ends came to 12 bases. Germline lookup yields CDR1 LNHDA and CDR2 SQIVND (reference sequence). In DNA form, the CDR3 reads TGTGCCAGTAGGAGGGACACCCCCAATCAGCCCCAGCATTTT. Residues: CASRRDTPNQPQHF.

The chain carries TRBV30 and TRBJ2-7, with TRBD2 identical over 8 bases. The trim removed 3 bases at V and 6 bases at J, leaving 1 base unmatched. The germline CDR1 and CDR2 sequences are GTSNPN and SVGIG (reference sequence). The CDR3 length is 11 residues. The CDR3 bases are TGTGCCTGGAGCGGGGGGGTCGAGCAGTACTTC. It yields the protein CAWSGGVEQYF.

This clone occurred a few times. The chain joins TRBV6-6 to TRBJ1-3; no clear D gene. The CDR3 is 12 residues long. Between the trimmed V and J ends, which lost 6 bases and 8 bases, there was a span of 11 bases. Germline values: CDR1 MNHNY, CDR2 SVGAGI (reference sequence). Here the CDR3 reads CASRAAGDTIYF. DNA for the CDR3: TGTGCCAGCAGAGCGGCAGGCGACACCATATATTTT.

This clone came up a few times. The gene calls are TRBV14 and TRBJ2-7, with a tentative D call TRBD1 (5 bases). CDR3 length: 16 residues. Trimming took off 4 bases at V and 4 bases at J, with 20 bases between the two ends. The germline V gene has CDR1 SGHDN and CDR2 FVKESK. The CDR3 DNA follows: TGTGCCAGCAGCCCGGATTTGGGCAGGGCAAGGTACGAGCAGTACTTC. It translates to CASSPDLGRARYEQYF. The whole variable domain, remainder taken from reference TRBV14 and TRBJ2-7, is EAGVTQFPSHSVIEKGQTVTLRCDPISGHDNLYWYRRVMGKEIKFLLHFVKESKQDESGMPNNRFLAERTGGTYSTLKVQPAELEDSGVYFCASSPDLGRARYEQYFGPGTRLTVT.

CDR3: CATSRGQGGETQYF. The CDR3 region has the DNA TGTGCCACCAGCCGTGGACAGGGTGGGGAGACCCAGTACTTC. The V call is TRBV15, the J call TRBJ2-5, with 8 bases aligning to TRBD1. CDR1 is LNHNV, CDR2 YYDKDF, per germline (reference sequence). After removal of 5 bases from V and 5 bases from J, the junction contained 7 bases not matched to a gene. CDR3 size: 14 residues. Full variable domain (outside the CDR3, taken from reference TRBV15 and TRBJ2-5): DAMVIQNPRYQVTQFGKPVTLSCSQTLNHNVMYWYQQKSSQAPKLLFHYYDKDFNNEADTPDNFQSRRPNTSFCFLDIRSPGLGDTAMYLCATSRGQGGETQYFGPGTRLLVL.

DNA for the CDR3: TGTGCCAGTAGGACTAGCGGTCGCACAGATACGCAGTATTTT. Amino acids: CASRTSGRTDTQYF. This chain joins TRBV27 and TRBJ2-3; 10 bases fit TRBD2. Germline trimming cut 9 bases from V and 1 base from J; bases unmatched to any gene: 4. Germline CDR1 MNHEY, CDR2 SMNVEV (reference sequence). This CDR3 has 14 residues.

The V call is TRBV7-8, the J call TRBJ1-1, with TRBD1 matching 10 bases. Losses at the gene ends were 5 bases for V and 4 bases for J; bases not matched to a gene: 7. The CDR3 has 15 amino acids. Germline CDR1 reads SGHVS; CDR2 reads FQNEAQ. The DNA of the CDR3 is TGTGCCAGCAGCCTAGGGGACAGGGGAGGCACTGAAGCTTTCTTT. Translation: CASSLGDRGGTEAFF.

The J gene is TRBJ2-1, the V gene TRBV11-2; 7 nucleotides align to TRBD2. The CDR3 length is 12 residues. The germline gives CDR1 SGHAT, CDR2 FQNNGV. V was clipped by 6 bases and J by 15 bases; unmatched bases: 11. The CDR3 sequence is CASSPIAGMTFF. The CDR3 DNA sequence: TGTGCCAGCAGTCCTATAGCGGGTATGACGTTCTTC.

A few counts support this clone. V is TRBV11-2 and J is TRBJ2-2; 8 nucleotides match TRBD1. J gave up 6 bases and V 5 bases, and 5 bases lay outside the gene matches. The germline CDR1 and CDR2 sequences are SGHAT and FQNNGV. The length of the CDR3 is 14 residues. This CDR3 reads CASSQDRVAGELFF. CDR3 coding DNA: TGTGCCAGCAGCCAGGACAGGGTAGCCGGGGAGCTGTTTTTT.

Only a few counts were recorded for this clone. The rearrangement links TRBV28 to TRBJ2-3, with TRBD2 matching 8 bases. The CDR3 is made up of 16 amino acids. Unmatched junction bases numbered 10, after V lost 6 bases and J lost 2 bases. The V gene's germline CDR1 is MDHEN and CDR2 SYDVKM. CDR3 protein: CASRPTGGAITDTQYF. DNA for the CDR3: TGTGCCAGCAGGCCCACGGGGGGGGCCATCACAGATACGCAGTATTTT.

The chain links TRBV29-1 to TRBJ2-1, with no clear D. This CDR3 contains 12 residues. CDR1 SQVTM and CDR2 ANQGSEA come from the germline V gene. V lost 1 base and J lost 5, with 6 bases in between. The CDR3 sequence is CSVEVLDNEQFF. CDR3 DNA: TGCAGCGTTGAAGTGTTAGACAATGAGCAGTTCTTC.

The chain employs TRBV6-1 and TRBJ1-3, with a weak D call TRBD1 (6 bases). The CDR3 spans 13 residues. Trimming pared 9 bases from V and 1 base from J, leaving 10 bases between. Looked up from germline, CDR1 is MNHNS and CDR2 is SASEGT. The CDR3 DNA follows: TGTGCCAGTGCTACAGGGTCTGGAAACACCATATATTTT. This translates into CASATGSGNTIYF.

This chain joins TRBV5-6 and TRBJ2-7; 7 nucleotides line up with TRBD1. Losses at the gene ends were 0 bases for V and 6 bases for J; bases not matched to a gene: 3. The CDR3 length is 13 residues. Germline loops: CDR1 SGHDT, CDR2 YYEEEE. The CDR3 loop is CASSLVRGSEQYF. As DNA, the CDR3 is TGTGCCAGCAGCTTGGTCAGGGGGTCCGAGCAGTACTTC.

This clone came up many times. The rearrangement links TRBV7-9 to TRBJ1-1; the D gene is possibly TRBD1 (5 bases). V was trimmed by 1 base and J by 1 base, leaving 10 bases between them. Germline values: CDR1 SEHNR, CDR2 FQNEAQ (reference sequence). The CDR3 contains 15 residues. CDR3 loop: CASSLDRRENTEAFF. The DNA of the CDR3 is TGTGCCAGCAGCTTAGACAGGCGGGAGAACACTGAAGCTTTCTTT.

This clone was detected a few times. The chain employs TRBV5-4 and TRBJ1-6; D uncertain. Germline CDR1 SGHNT, CDR2 YYREEE (reference sequence). The V gene lost 1 base and the J gene lost 8 bases, with 13 bases spanning the gap. The CDR3 sequence is 15 residues long. CDR3 in DNA: TGTGCCAGCAGCTTGTCAGGCGGGGATGATTCACCCCTCCACTTT. Its translation is CASSLSGGDDSPLHF.

V gene TRBV11-2 combines with J gene TRBJ2-7; TRBD2 might be the D (5 bases). Trimming removed 5 bases at V and 2 bases at J, with 10 bases between. This CDR3 has 13 amino acids. The V gene's germline CDR1 is SGHAT and CDR2 FQNNGV. CDR3: CASSVSGAYEQYF. The CDR3 DNA follows: TGTGCCAGCAGCGTTTCCGGGGCCTACGAGCAGTACTTC.